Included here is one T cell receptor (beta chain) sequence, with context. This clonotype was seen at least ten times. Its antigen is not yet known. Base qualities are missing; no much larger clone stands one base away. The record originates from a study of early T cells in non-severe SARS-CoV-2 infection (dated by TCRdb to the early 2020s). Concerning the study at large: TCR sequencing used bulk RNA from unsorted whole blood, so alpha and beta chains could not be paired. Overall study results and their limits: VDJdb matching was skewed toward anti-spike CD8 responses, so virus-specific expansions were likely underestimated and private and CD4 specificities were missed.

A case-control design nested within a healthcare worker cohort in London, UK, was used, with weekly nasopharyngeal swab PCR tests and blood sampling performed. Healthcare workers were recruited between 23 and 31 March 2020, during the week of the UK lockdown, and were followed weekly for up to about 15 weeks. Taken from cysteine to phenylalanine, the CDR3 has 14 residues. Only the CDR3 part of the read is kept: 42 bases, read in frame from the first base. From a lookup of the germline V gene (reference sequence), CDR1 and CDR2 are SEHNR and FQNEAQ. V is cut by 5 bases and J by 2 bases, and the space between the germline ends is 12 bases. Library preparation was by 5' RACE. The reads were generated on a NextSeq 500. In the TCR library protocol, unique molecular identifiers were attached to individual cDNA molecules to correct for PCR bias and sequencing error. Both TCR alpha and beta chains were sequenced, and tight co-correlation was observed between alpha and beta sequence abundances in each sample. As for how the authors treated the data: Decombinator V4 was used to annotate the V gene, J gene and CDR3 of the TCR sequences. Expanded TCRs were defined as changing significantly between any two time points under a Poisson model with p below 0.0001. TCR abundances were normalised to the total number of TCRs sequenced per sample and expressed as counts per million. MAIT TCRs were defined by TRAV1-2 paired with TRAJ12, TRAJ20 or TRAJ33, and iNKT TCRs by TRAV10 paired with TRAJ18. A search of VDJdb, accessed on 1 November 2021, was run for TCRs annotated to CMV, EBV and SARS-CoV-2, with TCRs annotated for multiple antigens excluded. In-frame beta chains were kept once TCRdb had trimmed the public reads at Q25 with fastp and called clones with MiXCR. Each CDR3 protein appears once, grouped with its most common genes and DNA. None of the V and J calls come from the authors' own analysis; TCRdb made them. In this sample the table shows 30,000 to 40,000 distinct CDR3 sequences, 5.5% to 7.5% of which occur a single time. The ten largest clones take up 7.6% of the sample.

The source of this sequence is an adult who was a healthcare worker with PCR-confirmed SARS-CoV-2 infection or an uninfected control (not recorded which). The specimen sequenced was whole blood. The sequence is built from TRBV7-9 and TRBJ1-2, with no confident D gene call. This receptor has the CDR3 CASSHVTGNYGYTF. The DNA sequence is TGTGCCAGCAGCCACGTGACGGGGAACTATGGCTACACCTTC.